Below, one T cell receptor beta chain is given with its context. The antigen is undetermined. The entry originates in a study of shared clonotypes between healthy human individuals. V lost 0 bases to trimming and J lost 5 bases, with 16 bases between them. The CDR3 is made up of 16 amino acids. The germline V gene encodes CDR1 MNHEY and CDR2 SVGAGI. Participating donors were healthy, HIV-negative adults free of recent acute infections or vaccinations. The DNA input per sorted-subset replicate PCR was 150 to 200 ng, corresponding to some 30,000 T cell genomes. Assay: immunoSEQ multiplex PCR; the TCRdb copy retains only in-frame clones and omits some. This table holds some 2,100,000 clones, approximately 94% found once. Whole-study findings and limits: Estimated clonotype richness was generally higher in naive than memory subsets.

The specimen was naive CD4+ T cells sorted from blood. Regarding subset: CD45RA+ positively selected. This receptor was taken from a man between 18 and 35 years old in good health. This rearrangement joins TRBV6-5 to TRBJ2-5; the D gene is possibly TRBD1 (6 bases). The CDR3 here is CASSYSGTMRRETQYF. CDR3 nucleotide sequence: TGTGCCAGCAGTTACTCGGGGACAATGCGGCGCGAGACCCAGTACTTC.